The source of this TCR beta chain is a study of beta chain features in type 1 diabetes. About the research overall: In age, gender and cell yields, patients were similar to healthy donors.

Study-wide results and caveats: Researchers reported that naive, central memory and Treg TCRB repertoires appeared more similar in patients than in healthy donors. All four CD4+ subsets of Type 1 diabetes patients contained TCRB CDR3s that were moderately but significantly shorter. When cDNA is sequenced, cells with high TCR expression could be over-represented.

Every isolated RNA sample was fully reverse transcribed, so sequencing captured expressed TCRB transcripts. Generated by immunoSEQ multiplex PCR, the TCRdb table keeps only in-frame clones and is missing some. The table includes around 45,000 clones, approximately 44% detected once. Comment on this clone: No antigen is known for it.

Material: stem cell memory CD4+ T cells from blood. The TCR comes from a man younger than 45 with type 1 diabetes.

The CDR3 DNA sequence: TGCGCCAGCAGCTCGCCGGACAGGACAGATACGCAGTATTTT. Translation gives CASSSPDRTDTQYF. This chain connects TRBV5-1 to TRBJ2-3, with 7 nucleotides matching TRBD1. Trimming cost V 3 bases and J 3 bases; bases outside gene matches: 4. The CDR3 loop spans 14 amino acids. Germline CDR1 is SGHRS and CDR2 is YFSETQ.